This T cell receptor beta chain was retrieved from a study of blood T cell repertoires in COVID-19. The protocol was immunoSEQ multiplex PCR, while the TCRdb copy is restricted to in-frame clones and leaves out a portion. The sample includes 90,000 to 150,000 clones, more than 60% of them seen just once. The germline CDR1 and CDR2 sequences are LGHNA and YSLEER. V was cut by 2 bases and J by 6 bases, with 19 bases left in between. The CDR3 spans 17 residues. This receptor was identified in a man between 65 and 80 years old with acute or convalescent COVID-19. This chain uses TRBV4-3 with TRBJ2-2; D is undetermined. What was sequenced was peripheral blood. Here the CDR3 reads CASSQPPLEQSPGELFF. The CDR3 bases are TGCGCCAGCAGCCAACCTCCCCTAGAGCAGTCCCCCGGGGAGCTGTTTTTT.